This T cell receptor (beta chain) emerged from a study of cytomegalovirus exposure and HLA in healthy donors. Regarding the study as a whole: Several of the most significant clusters were apparently associated with common viral pathogens in a later analysis. The classifier reportedly diagnosed cytomegalovirus status with high sensitivity and specificity.

CDR3 length: 15 amino acids. Germline CDR1 SGDLS, CDR2 YYNGEE. The junction had 6 bases not matched to a gene; V was cut back by 6 bases and J by 0 bases. PCR involved 60 Vbeta and 13 Jbeta primers. Assay used: immunoSEQ multiplex PCR; TCRdb lists only in-frame clones, some missing. This repertoire shows about 200,000 clones, almost 80% found once; its top ten account for around 3.9%. For this clone: Its antigen is still unknown.

The sample taken for sequencing was PBMCs. The TCR comes from a male donor in good health and CMV-seronegative. The rearrangement uses TRBV9 and TRBJ2-7; the match to TRBD1 covers 10 bases. In DNA form, the CDR3 reads TGTGCCAGCACTCGGACAGGGGGGAGCTCCTACGAGCAGTACTTC. This sequence encodes CASTRTGGSSYEQYF.